This T cell receptor (beta chain) was identified in a study of blood T cell repertoires in COVID-19. Across the whole study: T cells, B-cell-depleted T cells, or PBMCs provided the cDNA or gDNA that served as material.

With 3 bases clipped from V and 1 base from J, the junction kept 14 bases outside the gene matches. Germline assignment: CDR1 LNHDA and CDR2 SQIVND (reference sequence). The CDR3 contains 19 residues. Generated by immunoSEQ multiplex PCR, the TCRdb table keeps only in-frame clones and is missing some. The sample includes around 260,000 clones, about 86% seen only once; the top ten take 1.5% to 2%. The specimen was peripheral blood. The chain carries TRBV19 and TRBJ1-1, with 10 bases identical to TRBD1. The TCR sequence derives from a young man with active or convalescent COVID-19. Written as DNA, the CDR3 is TGTGCCAGTAGTATCGGCCGGACAGGGGGTCGCCCTGGGAACACTGAAGCTTTCTTT. Protein sequence: CASSIGRTGGRPGNTEAFF.